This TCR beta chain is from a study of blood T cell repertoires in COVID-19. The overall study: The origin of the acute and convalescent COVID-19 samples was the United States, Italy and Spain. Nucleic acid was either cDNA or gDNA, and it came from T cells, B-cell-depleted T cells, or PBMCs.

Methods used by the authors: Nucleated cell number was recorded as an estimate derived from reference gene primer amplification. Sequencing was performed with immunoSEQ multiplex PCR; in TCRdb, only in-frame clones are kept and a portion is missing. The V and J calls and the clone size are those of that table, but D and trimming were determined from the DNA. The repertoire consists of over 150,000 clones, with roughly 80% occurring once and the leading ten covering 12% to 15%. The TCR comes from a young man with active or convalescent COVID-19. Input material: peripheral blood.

The CDR3 here is CASSLSTSGGKDEQFF. DNA of the CDR3: TGTGCCAGCAGCTTAAGTACTAGCGGGGGTAAGGATGAGCAGTTCTTC. J is TRBJ2-1 and V is TRBV7-9; TRBD2 agrees at 11 bases. Per germline, CDR1 SEHNR and CDR2 FQNEAQ (reference sequence). CDR3 length equals 16 residues. Trimming took 2 bases from V and 8 from J; bases not matched to a gene: 8.